This T cell receptor beta chain was observed in a study of CD8 T cells in ankylosing spondylitis (dated by TCRdb to about 2017). For the wider study: To find TCR variants linked to disease, the study profiled T cell receptor beta repertoires in ankylosing spondylitis patients and healthy donors. In total, the full study cohort was made up of roughly 110 healthy donors and about two dozen ankylosing spondylitis patients. Samples of peripheral blood were taken, and for ankylosing spondylitis patients, synovial fluid was collected as well. Findings and caveats that apply to the study as a whole: According to the report, matched synovial fluid samples from ankylosing spondylitis patients were significantly enriched for the disease-linked clones. Blood from ankylosing spondylitis patients appeared to be characterized by a TCR beta motif composed of about eight highly homologous amino acid variants. Some motif variants had previously been reported in the synovial fluid and blood of reactive arthritis patients, which suggests shared mechanisms of disease initiation. In peripheral blood, the disease-linked clones were found at relatively low frequencies and had a CD8+ phenotype.

The CDR3 has 17 amino acids, counting the end cysteine and phenylalanine. Only CDR3 DNA is held: 51 bases, read in frame from base 1. V drops 0 bases and J drops 0 bases, leaving 14 bases in between. CDR1 LGHNA and CDR2 YSLEER are derived from the germline V gene. TCRdb names Illumina HiSeq 2500 as the instrument used. Quantitative 5'-RACE with molecular barcodes was used to prepare TCR beta libraries. The authors' analysis ran thus. To identify disease-linked TCR variants, a new computational method was used, one built on a probabilistic model of VDJ rearrangement. TCRdb reprocessing: public reads trimmed at Q25 with fastp, clones called with MiXCR, in-frame beta chains kept. One record per CDR3 amino acid sequence lists the most common genes and DNA. TCRdb assigned the V and J calls; the authors' analysis was not used. For this sample the table gives around 120,000 distinct CDR3 sequences, of which 7% to 10% were detected only once. The top ten constitute 2.5% to 3.5% of the sample.

This clonotype was picked up many times. The antigen this receptor binds is unknown. Within one base of it there is no much larger clone, and no base qualities were kept. The V gene is TRBV4-3 and the J gene is TRBJ2-5, with the D gene call left open. Sequencing was carried out using blood, either unsorted or a sorted T cell fraction (not recorded which). The TCR was taken from a male donor with ankylosing spondylitis or in good health (not recorded which). In nucleotides, the sequence is TGCGCCAGCAGCCAAGATCCCTGGTTGGGAAACCAAGAGACCCAGTACTTC. The translation is CASSQDPWLGNQETQYF.